This T cell receptor (beta chain) appears in the sequencing data of a study of T cell responses to AZD1222 COVID-19 vaccine. Study-wide background: Recipients boosted at about 4 weeks or about 12 weeks are pooled.

Study outcomes and limitations: None of the repertoires were sampled until the peak T cell response had passed. Donors skewed white British and female; clonal diversity was possibly underestimated. Across the whole spike, CD4 TCRs peaked at regions 160-218 and 743-854.

Worth noting for this clone: Its target is not known.

The V gene's germline CDR1 is SNHLY and CDR2 FYNNEI. This CDR3 is built from 15 residues. V was cut by 8 bases and J by 9 bases, with 20 bases left in between. The protocol was immunoSEQ multiplex PCR, while the TCRdb copy is restricted to in-frame clones and leaves out a portion. The sample lists 130,000 to 150,000 clones, roughly 90% occurring once. The receptor was derived from an adult in good health. Sequenced here: peripheral blood, sampled on day 0 of AZD1222 vaccination. The J gene is TRBJ1-6, the V gene TRBV2, with a possible D match to TRBD1 (5 bases). The DNA for the CDR3 is TGTGCCAGCGCTCGGGACGGGCCCAGCGGTTCACCCCTCCACTTT. Translation: CASARDGPSGSPLHF.